This T cell receptor (beta chain) was retrieved from a study of blood T cell repertoires in COVID-19. For the study at large: Some COVID-19 samples were acute and others convalescent; all came from the United States, Italy and Spain. In each case, the material was cDNA or gDNA derived from T cells, B-cell-depleted T cells, or PBMCs.

V gave up 6 bases and J gave up 7 bases, with 22 bases separating them. Per germline, CDR1 MNHEY and CDR2 SMNVEV (reference sequence). The CDR3 is made up of 16 amino acids. As originally analysed: How many nucleated cells were present was estimated from reference gene primer amplification. The repertoire was sequenced with immunoSEQ multiplex PCR; TCRdb's copy has only in-frame clones and lacks some. From that table come the V and J calls and clone size; the DNA was used to work out D and trimming. Found here are about 97,000 clones, around nine tenths of them singletons; the top ten hold 15%. The sequencing sample was made of peripheral blood. V usage is TRBV27 and J usage is TRBJ1-5; D is perhaps TRBD1 (5 bases). The clonotype originates from a human donor in a cohort sampled during active COVID-19. The CDR3 loop is CASRPNGEVRGQPQHF. The CDR3, as DNA: TGTGCCAGCAGACCTAACGGGGAAGTCCGGGGGCAGCCCCAGCATTTT.